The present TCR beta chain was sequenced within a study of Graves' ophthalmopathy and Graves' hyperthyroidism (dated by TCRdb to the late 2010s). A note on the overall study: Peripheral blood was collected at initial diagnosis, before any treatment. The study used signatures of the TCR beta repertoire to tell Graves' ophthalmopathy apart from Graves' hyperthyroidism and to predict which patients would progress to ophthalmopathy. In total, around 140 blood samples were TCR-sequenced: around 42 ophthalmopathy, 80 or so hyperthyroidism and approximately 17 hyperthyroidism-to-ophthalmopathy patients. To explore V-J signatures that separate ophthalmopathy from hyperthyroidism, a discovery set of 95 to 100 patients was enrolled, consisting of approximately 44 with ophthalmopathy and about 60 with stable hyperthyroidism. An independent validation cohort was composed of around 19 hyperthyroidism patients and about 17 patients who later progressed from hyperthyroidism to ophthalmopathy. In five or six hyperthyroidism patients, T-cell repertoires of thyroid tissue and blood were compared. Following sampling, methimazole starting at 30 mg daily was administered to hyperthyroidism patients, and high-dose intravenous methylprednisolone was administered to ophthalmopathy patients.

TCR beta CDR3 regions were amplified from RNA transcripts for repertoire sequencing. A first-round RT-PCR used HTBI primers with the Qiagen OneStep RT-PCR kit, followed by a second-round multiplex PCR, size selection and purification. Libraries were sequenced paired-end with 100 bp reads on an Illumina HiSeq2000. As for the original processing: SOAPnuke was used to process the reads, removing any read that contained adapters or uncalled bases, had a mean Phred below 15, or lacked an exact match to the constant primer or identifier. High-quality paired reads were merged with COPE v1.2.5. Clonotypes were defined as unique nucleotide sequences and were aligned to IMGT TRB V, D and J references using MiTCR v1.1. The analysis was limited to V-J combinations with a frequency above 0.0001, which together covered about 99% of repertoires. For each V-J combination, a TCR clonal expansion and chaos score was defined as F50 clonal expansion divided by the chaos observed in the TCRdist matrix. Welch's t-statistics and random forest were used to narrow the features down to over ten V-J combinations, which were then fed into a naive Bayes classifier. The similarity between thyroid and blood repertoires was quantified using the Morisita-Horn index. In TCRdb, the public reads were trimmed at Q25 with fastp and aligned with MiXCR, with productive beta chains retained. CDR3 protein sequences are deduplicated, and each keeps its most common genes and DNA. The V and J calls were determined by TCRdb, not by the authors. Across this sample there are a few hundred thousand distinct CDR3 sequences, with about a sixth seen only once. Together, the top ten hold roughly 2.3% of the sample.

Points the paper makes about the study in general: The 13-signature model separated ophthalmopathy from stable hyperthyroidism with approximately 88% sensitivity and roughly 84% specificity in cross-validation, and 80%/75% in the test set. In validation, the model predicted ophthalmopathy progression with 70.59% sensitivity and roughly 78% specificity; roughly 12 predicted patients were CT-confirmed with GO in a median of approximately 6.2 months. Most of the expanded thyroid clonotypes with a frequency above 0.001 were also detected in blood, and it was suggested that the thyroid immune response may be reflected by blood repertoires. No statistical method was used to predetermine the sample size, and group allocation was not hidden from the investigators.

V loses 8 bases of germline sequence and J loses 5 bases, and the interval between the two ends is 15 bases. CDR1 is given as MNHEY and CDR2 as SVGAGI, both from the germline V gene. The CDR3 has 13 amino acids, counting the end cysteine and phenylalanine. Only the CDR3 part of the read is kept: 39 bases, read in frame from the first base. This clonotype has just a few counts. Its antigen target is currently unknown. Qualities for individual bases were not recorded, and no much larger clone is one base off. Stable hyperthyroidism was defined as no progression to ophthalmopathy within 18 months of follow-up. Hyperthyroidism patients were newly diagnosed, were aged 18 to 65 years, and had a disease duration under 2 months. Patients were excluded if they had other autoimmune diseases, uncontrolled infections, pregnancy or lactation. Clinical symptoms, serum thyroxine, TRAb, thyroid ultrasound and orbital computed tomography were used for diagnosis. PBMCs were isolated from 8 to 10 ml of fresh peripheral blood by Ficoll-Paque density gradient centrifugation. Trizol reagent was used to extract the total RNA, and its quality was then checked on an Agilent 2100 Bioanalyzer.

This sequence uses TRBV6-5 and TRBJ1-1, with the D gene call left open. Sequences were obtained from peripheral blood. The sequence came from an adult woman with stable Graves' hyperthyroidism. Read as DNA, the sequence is TGTGCCAGCGTTACGTCGGTGGTGACTGAAGCTTTCTTT. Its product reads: CASVTSVVTEAFF.